A selection of T cell receptor beta chains follows, all from one sample in a study of T cell repertoires in cytomegalovirus infection. For these receptors, no antigen is known. From the reads, TCRdb called clonotypes with MiXCR, one entry per CDR3 protein. The table lists approximately 730,000 distinct CDR3 sequences, 33% of them singletons. Specimen: cultured PBMCs, collected from culture after CMV antigen stimulation. These receptors were obtained from a human donor in good health (CMV status not recorded). Some clones in this sample may be carry-over from other donors' samples. Both conserved end residues are part of each CDR3. The D gene is left open where the match is weak. Clone size, where shown, is once, few, many, or a class for clones that have expanded.

abundance	d_gene	v_gene	j_gene	CDR3nt	CDR3aa
once	.	TRBV12-3/TRBV12-4	TRBJ1-5	TGTGCCAGCAGTTCGACAGGGCCCCAGCATTTT	CASSSTGPQHF
.	.	TRBV7-2	TRBJ2-3	TGTGCCAGCAGCTTAAGAGGGCTTTACGGGCGGGAAAACACAGATACGCAGTATTTT	CASSLRGLYGRENTDTQYF
.	.	TRBV12-3/TRBV12-4	TRBJ1-6	TGTGCCAGCTTACGTTCTGGGCGGAAGAATTCACCCCTCCACTTT	CASLRSGRKNSPLHF
.	TRBD1	TRBV2	TRBJ1-1	TGTGCCAGCAGGCGTCAGGGGGCAGTCCGAGCTGAAGCTTTCTTT	CASRRQGAVRAEAFF
few	.	TRBV11-2	TRBJ2-3	TGTGCCTCCCACAGGGCAGATACGCAGTATTTT	CASHRADTQYF
many	TRBD1	TRBV7-8	TRBJ1-4	TGTGCCAGCAGCGTAGACAGGGGGGACGGGGAAAAACTGTTTTTT	CASSVDRGDGEKLFF
.	TRBD2	TRBV4-1	TRBJ2-7	TGCGCCAGCAGCCAATTCACAAGGGGCGGGGGGGCGCCGCAGTACTTC	CASSQFTRGGGAPQYF
few	.	TRBV3-1	TRBJ1-1	TGTGCCAGCAGCCAAGGGGCAAGTAGGACTGAAGCTTTCTTT	CASSQGASRTEAFF
.	.	TRBV6-1	TRBJ1-2	TGTGCCAGCAGAGCTACAGGGTATGATGGCTACACCTTC	CASRATGYDGYTF
few	.	TRBV19	TRBJ1-1	TGTGCCAGCAGCATCGGGACATTGAACACTGAAGCTTTCTTT	CASSIGTLNTEAFF
.	.	TRBV6-1	TRBJ1-6	TGTGCCAGCAGAGACGGGGGAGCCCTCCACTTT	CASRDGGALHF
.	.	TRBV24-1	TRBJ1-5	TGTGCCACCAGTGATTCGAATCAGCCCCAGCATTTT	CATSDSNQPQHF
.	TRBD2	TRBV6-9	TRBJ2-2	TGTGCCAGCAGTCGCGGACTAGCGGGGGGATCAGTCGGGGAGCTGTTTTTT	CASSRGLAGGSVGELFF
.	TRBD1	TRBV18	TRBJ1-2	TGTGCCAGCTCACCTGGACAGGGGGCTGACGGCTACACCTTC	CASSPGQGADGYTF
.	TRBD1	TRBV6-6	TRBJ1-2	TGTGCCAGCAACAGGGGGGCGCATGGCTACACCTTC	CASNRGAHGYTF